The rows below give T cell receptor beta chains drawn from one sample of a study of CD8+ T cells in alopecia areata. The assay was immunoSEQ multiplex PCR, and TCRdb's table has in-frame clones only and misses some. Of some 150,000 clones in the sample, roughly 82% were seen once. This material consisted of CD8+ T cells sorted from blood, taken at week 4, from a patient treated with tofacitinib. These receptors all stem from a human donor with alopecia areata. Both conserved end residues are part of each CDR3. Fields, in order: V gene, D gene, clone size, J gene, CDR3 protein, CDR3 DNA. A D gene is named only where the DNA matches it firmly. The size entry is marked missing in some rows and otherwise reads once, few, many or a size class.

TRBV6-1	TRBD2	-	TRBJ2-3	CASSEGLAGVDTQYF	TGTGCCAGCAGTGAAGGGCTAGCGGGGGTGGATACGCAGTATTTT
TRBV27	TRBD1	-	TRBJ2-4	CASSPGQGANIQYF	TGTGCCAGCAGTCCGGGACAGGGAGCAAACATTCAGTACTTC
TRBV7-9	TRBD2	-	TRBJ2-2	CASSARLAGSTGELFF	TGTGCCAGCAGCGCCCGACTAGCGGGGAGCACCGGGGAGCTGTTTTTT
TRBV19	TRBD2	-	TRBJ2-7	CASSTERGTKRGEQYF	TGTGCCAGTAGTACCGAGCGGGGGACAAAGAGAGGGGAGCAGTACTTC
TRBV10-3	TRBD1	-	TRBJ2-5	CAISDPDRVGETQYF	TGTGCCATCAGTGACCCGGACAGGGTCGGAGAGACCCAGTACTTC
TRBV6-1	TRBD1	-	TRBJ1-1	CAISQGALGGTEAFF	TGTGCCATTTCGCAGGGGGCCCTTGGAGGCACTGAAGCTTTCTTT
TRBV5-6	-	few	TRBJ2-7	CASSTTDSPYEQYF	TGTGCCAGCAGCACCACCGACAGCCCCTACGAGCAGTACTTC
TRBV5-1	TRBD1	-	TRBJ2-2	CASSTGTANTGELFF	TGCGCCAGCAGCACTGGGACAGCGAACACCGGGGAGCTGTTTTTT
TRBV6-5	-	-	TRBJ2-7	CASSESGTYEQYF	TGTGCCAGCAGTGAGTCGGGGACCTACGAGCAGTACTTC
TRBV30	-	-	TRBJ2-1	CAIGGALSYNEQFF	TGTGCCATAGGGGGGGCCCTTTCCTACAATGAGCAGTTCTTC
TRBV13	-	once	TRBJ1-5	CASSLGQNSNQPQHF	TGTGCCAGCAGCTTAGGACAGAATAGCAATCAGCCCCAGCATTTT
TRBV7-8	TRBD2	-	TRBJ2-7	CASSPLSGGAAYEQYF	TGTGCCAGCAGCCCACTTAGCGGGGGGGCCGCGTACGAGCAGTACTTC
TRBV9	TRBD2	-	TRBJ2-7	CASSPVETSGGGEQYF	TGTGCCAGCAGCCCAGTGGAAACTAGCGGGGGAGGTGAGCAGTACTTC
TRBV6-6	TRBD2	-	TRBJ2-3	CASSSSGGSVDTQYF	TGTGCCAGCAGTTCTAGCGGGGGCAGTGTAGATACGCAGTATTTT
TRBV7-7	-	-	TRBJ2-3	CASSLDPLGATGTDTQYF	TGTGCTAGCAGCTTAGACCCCCTGGGGGCGACAGGCACAGATACGCAGTATTTT
TRBV9	TRBD2	-	TRBJ2-3	CASSLRTSGGAGDTQYF	TGTGCCAGCAGCCTCCGGACTAGCGGGGGGGCAGGAGATACGCAGTATTTT
TRBV4-1	-	-	TRBJ2-1	CASSQESRLNEQFF	TGCGCCAGCAGCCAAGAATCTAGACTGAATGAGCAGTTCTTC
TRBV5-1	-	-	TRBJ2-3	CASSLRRGATDTQYF	TGCGCCAGCAGCTTGCGACGGGGGGCCACAGATACGCAGTATTTT
TRBV29-1	TRBD2	-	TRBJ2-5	CSVPRILAGQETQYF	TGCAGCGTCCCAAGGATACTAGCGGGGCAAGAGACCCAGTACTTC
TRBV7-9	-	-	TRBJ2-7	CASSLSDWDAYEQYF	TGTGCCAGCAGCTTGTCCGACTGGGACGCCTACGAGCAGTACTTC
TRBV7-9	-	-	TRBJ2-2	CASSGVAPGELFF	TGTGCCAGCAGCGGCGTCGCCCCCGGGGAGCTGTTTTTT
TRBV4-2	TRBD2	-	TRBJ2-7	CASSQGELAGSYEQYF	TGTGCCAGCAGCCAAGGGGAACTAGCGGGTTCCTACGAGCAGTACTTC
TRBV9	-	-	TRBJ2-1	CASSVEGTGYNEQFF	TGTGCCAGCAGCGTAGAGGGAACAGGGTACAATGAGCAGTTCTTC
TRBV7-9	TRBD2	-	TRBJ2-5	CASSLGNLAGQQETQYF	TGTGCCAGCAGCTTAGGGAATCTAGCGGGGCAACAAGAGACCCAGTACTTC
TRBV12-5	TRBD2	-	TRBJ2-5	CASGLGTSGGQETQYF	TGTGCTAGTGGTTTGGGGACTAGCGGGGGGCAGGAGACCCAGTACTTC
TRBV5-1	TRBD1	once	TRBJ1-1	CASSPRTGEGEAFF	TGCGCCAGCAGCCCGCGGACAGGAGAGGGTGAAGCTTTCTTT
TRBV28	-	-	TRBJ2-5	CASSYGRVSGQETQYF	TGTGCCAGCAGTTACGGCAGGGTTTCCGGCCAAGAGACCCAGTACTTC
TRBV4-1	TRBD2	-	TRBJ2-3	CASSQARGGATDTQYF	TGCGCCAGCAGCCAGGCCCGCGGGGGGGCCACAGATACGCAGTATTTT
TRBV19	TRBD1	-	TRBJ2-7	CASSQGAGNEQYF	TGTGCCAGTAGTCAGGGGGCAGGGAACGAGCAGTACTTC
TRBV27	-	-	TRBJ2-7	CASSPRGASYEQYF	TGTGCCAGCAGCCCTAGAGGTGCCTCCTACGAGCAGTACTTC
TRBV16	TRBD1	-	TRBJ1-2	CASSHSWDRGENGYTF	TGTGCCAGCAGCCACTCTTGGGACAGGGGGGAGAATGGCTACACCTTC
TRBV29-1	-	-	TRBJ2-5	CSVETRGGAETQYF	TGCAGCGTTGAAACTCGAGGGGGAGCGGAGACCCAGTACTTC
TRBV6-5	-	-	TRBJ1-1	CASSYGTGWTEAFF	TGTGCCAGCAGTTACGGCACAGGGTGGACTGAAGCTTTCTTT
TRBV7-6	TRBD2	few	TRBJ2-1	CASSSQRGGGNEQFF	TGTGCCAGCAGCTCTCAGCGGGGGGGCGGCAATGAGCAGTTCTTC
TRBV4-3	TRBD1	-	TRBJ1-4	CASSADREATNEKLFF	TGCGCCAGCAGCGCAGACAGGGAGGCAACTAATGAAAAACTGTTTTTT
TRBV16	-	-	TRBJ2-4	CASSQGSGGLQYF	TGTGCCAGCAGCCAGGGGTCTGGGGGTCTTCAGTACTTC
TRBV27	-	once	TRBJ2-7	CASSLSGHYEQYF	TGTGCCAGCAGTTTATCGGGGCACTACGAGCAGTACTTC
TRBV30	-	-	TRBJ2-7	CAWRGSSYEQYF	TGTGCCTGGAGGGGGAGCTCCTACGAGCAGTACTTC